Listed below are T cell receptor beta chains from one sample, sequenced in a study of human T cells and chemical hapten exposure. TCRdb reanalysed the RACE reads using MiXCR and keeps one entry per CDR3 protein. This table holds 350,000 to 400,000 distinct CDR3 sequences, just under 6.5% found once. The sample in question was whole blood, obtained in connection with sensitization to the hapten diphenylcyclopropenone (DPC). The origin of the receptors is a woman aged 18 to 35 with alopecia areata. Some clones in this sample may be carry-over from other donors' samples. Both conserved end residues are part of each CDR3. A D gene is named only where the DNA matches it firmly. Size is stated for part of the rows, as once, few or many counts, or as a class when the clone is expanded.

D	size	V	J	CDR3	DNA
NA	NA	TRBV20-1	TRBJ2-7	CSARDGRDVTYEQYF	TGCAGTGCTAGAGATGGTAGGGACGTTACCTACGAGCAGTACTTC
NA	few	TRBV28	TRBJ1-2	CATRIQAYGYTF	TGTGCCACCCGAATCCAGGCCTATGGCTACACCTTC
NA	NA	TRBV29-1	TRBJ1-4	CSVEREDTEKLFF	TGCAGCGTTGAACGGGAGGATACTGAAAAACTGTTTTTT
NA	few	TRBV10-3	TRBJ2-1	CAIREEIRDEQFF	TGTGCCATCAGGGAAGAGATCAGAGATGAGCAGTTCTTC
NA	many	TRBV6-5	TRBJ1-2	CASRGALNYGYTF	TGTGCCAGCCGGGGGGCGCTTAACTATGGCTACACCTTC
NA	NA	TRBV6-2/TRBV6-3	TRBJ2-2	CASSPSPLVGELFF	TGTGCCAGCAGTCCCTCCCCCCTCGTCGGGGAGCTGTTTTTT
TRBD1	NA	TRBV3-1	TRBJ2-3	CASSQRQGTDTQYF	TGTGCCAGCAGCCAACGACAGGGGACAGATACGCAGTATTTT
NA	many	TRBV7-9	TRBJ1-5	CASSRSTGLEPQHF	TGTGCCAGCAGCCGTTCTACAGGGTTGGAGCCCCAGCATTTT
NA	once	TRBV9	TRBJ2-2	CASSGAGTNTGELFF	TGTGCCAGCAGCGGGGCGGGGACGAACACCGGGGAGCTGTTTTTT
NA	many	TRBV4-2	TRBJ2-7	CASSQEGAEYEQYF	TGTGCCAGCAGCCAAGAGGGGGCAGAGTACGAGCAGTACTTC
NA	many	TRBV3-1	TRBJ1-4	CASSQEDVLPGKLFF	TGTGCCAGCAGCCAAGAGGACGTATTACCGGGAAAACTGTTTTTT
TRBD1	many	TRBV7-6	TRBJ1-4	CASSLAPGRGYEKLFF	TGTGCCAGCAGCTTAGCGCCTGGCAGGGGGTATGAAAAACTGTTTTTT
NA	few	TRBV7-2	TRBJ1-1	CASSRNPNRNTEAFF	TGTGCCAGCTCCCGCAACCCTAACAGGAACACTGAAGCTTTCTTT
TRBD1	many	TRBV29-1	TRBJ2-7	CSVRDSPYEQYF	TGCAGCGTCAGGGACAGCCCCTACGAGCAGTACTTC
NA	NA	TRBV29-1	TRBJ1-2	CSVVQEYNYGYTF	TGCAGCGTCGTCCAGGAATATAACTATGGCTACACCTTC
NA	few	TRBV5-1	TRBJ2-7	CASSADGTYEQYF	TGCGCCAGCAGCGCGGACGGCACCTACGAGCAGTACTTC
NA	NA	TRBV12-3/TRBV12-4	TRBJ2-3	CASSLWLAPLQTDTQYF	TGTGCCAGCAGTTTATGGTTAGCGCCCCTTCAGACAGATACGCAGTATTTT
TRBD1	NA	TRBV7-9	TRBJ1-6	CASSPGDRANSPLHF	TGTGCCAGCAGCCCGGGGGACAGGGCTAATTCACCCCTCCACTTT
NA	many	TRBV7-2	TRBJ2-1	CASSLAIPNEQFF	TGTGCCAGCAGCTTAGCCATACCTAATGAGCAGTTCTTC
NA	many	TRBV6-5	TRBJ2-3	CASSYGPPRGDTQYF	TGTGCCAGCAGCTATGGGCCCCCCCGGGGGGATACGCAGTATTTT
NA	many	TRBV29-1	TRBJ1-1	CSVLDREAFF	TGCAGCGTTCTGGACAGAGAAGCTTTCTTT
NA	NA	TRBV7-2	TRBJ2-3	CASSLGGPGTDTQYF	TGTGCCAGCAGCTTAGGTGGGCCTGGCACAGATACGCAGTATTTT
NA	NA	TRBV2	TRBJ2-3	CASGVSTDTQYF	TGTGCCAGCGGGGTCAGCACAGATACGCAGTATTTT
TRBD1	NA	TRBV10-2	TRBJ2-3	CASSEGTGRDTQYF	TGCGCCAGCAGTGAGGGGACAGGCCGAGATACGCAGTATTTT
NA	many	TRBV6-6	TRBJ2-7	CASSPWDVRESYEQYF	TGTGCCAGCAGTCCCTGGGATGTCAGGGAGAGCTACGAGCAGTACTTC
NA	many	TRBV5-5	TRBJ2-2	CASSWDPGDGELFF	TGTGCCAGCAGCTGGGACCCAGGGGACGGGGAGCTGTTTTTT
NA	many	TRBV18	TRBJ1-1	CASSPPPGTEAFF	TGTGCCAGCTCCCCTCCTCCAGGCACTGAAGCTTTCTTT
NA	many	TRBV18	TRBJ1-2	CASSPSQAPNYGYTF	TGTGCCAGCTCACCATCCCAGGCCCCTAACTATGGCTACACCTTC
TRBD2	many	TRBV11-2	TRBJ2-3	CASSRLAGLTDTQYF	TGTGCCAGCAGCCGACTAGCGGGCCTAACAGATACGCAGTATTTT
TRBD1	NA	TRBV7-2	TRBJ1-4	CASSRRDSNEKLFF	TGTGCCAGCAGCCGCCGGGACAGTAATGAAAAACTGTTTTTT
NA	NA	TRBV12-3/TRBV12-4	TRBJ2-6	CASSSRPYSGANVLTF	TGTGCCAGCAGTTCCCGCCCGTACTCTGGGGCCAACGTCCTGACTTTC
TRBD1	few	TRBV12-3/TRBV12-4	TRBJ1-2	CASSLWDSAENYGYTF	TGTGCCAGCAGTCTATGGGACAGCGCTGAAAACTATGGCTACACCTTC
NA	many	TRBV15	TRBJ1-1	CATSTPAAGNTEAFF	TGTGCCACCAGCACTCCCGCGGCGGGCAACACTGAAGCTTTCTTT
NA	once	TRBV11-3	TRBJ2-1	CASSVTPNDEQFF	TGTGCCAGCAGCGTCACTCCCAACGATGAGCAGTTCTTC
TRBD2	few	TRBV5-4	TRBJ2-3	CASSLGRTSGGDTQYF	TGTGCCAGCAGCTTGGGGAGGACTAGCGGGGGAGATACGCAGTATTTT
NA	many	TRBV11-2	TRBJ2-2	CASSLGATGELFF	TGTGCCAGCAGCTTGGGCGCCACCGGGGAGCTGTTTTTT
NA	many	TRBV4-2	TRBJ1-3	CASSQDLTDRNTIYF	TGTGCCAGCAGCCAAGATCTGACAGATAGAAACACCATATATTTT
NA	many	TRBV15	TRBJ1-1	CATSRDEQANEAFF	TGTGCCACCAGCAGAGATGAACAGGCTAATGAAGCTTTCTTT
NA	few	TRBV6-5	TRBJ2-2	CASVREDTGELFF	TGTGCCAGCGTAAGGGAAGATACCGGGGAGCTGTTTTTT
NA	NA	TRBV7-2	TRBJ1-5	CASNRGIANQPQHF	TGTGCCAGCAACCGGGGGATCGCCAATCAGCCCCAGCATTTT
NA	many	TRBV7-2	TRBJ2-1	CASSLYFGGGNEQFF	TGTGCCAGCAGCTTATATTTCGGGGGAGGCAATGAGCAGTTCTTC
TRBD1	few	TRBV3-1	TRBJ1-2	CASSQALRDRGGYTF	TGTGCCAGCAGCCAAGCCCTCAGGGACAGGGGTGGCTACACCTTC
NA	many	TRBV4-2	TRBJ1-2	CASSQDPHGGYTF	TGTGCCAGCAGCCAAGATCCCCATGGTGGCTACACCTTC
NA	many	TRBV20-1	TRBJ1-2	CSAQGPTNYGYTF	TGCAGTGCTCAAGGCCCCACTAACTATGGCTACACCTTC